The 8 T cell receptor beta chains listed next were all sequenced from one sample in a study of CD8+ T cells in alopecia areata. Extraction and reverse transcription of RNA yielded cDNA as the sequencing template. Some clones are missing from TCRdb's copy, which holds only in-frame ones; the method was immunoSEQ multiplex PCR. The data show 110,000 to 150,000 clones, about 59% seen once. Treatment meaning: oral pan-JAK inhibitor, 5-10 mg twice daily. The source material was CD8+ T cells sorted from blood, sampled at week 4, from a patient treated with tofacitinib. All receptors come from a human donor with alopecia areata.

As concerns this clone: One junction end disagrees with the germline gene, perhaps due to a read error. This rearrangement joins TRBV30 to TRBJ1-1; D is unresolved. Germline V gene sequence: CDR1 GTSNPN, CDR2 SVGIG (reference sequence). This CDR3 is built from 13 residues. This CDR3 is CTWNYGLNTEAFF. In nucleotides, the CDR3 is TGTACCTGGAATTATGGCCTGAACACTGAAGCTTTCTTT.

This clone appeared a single time. V usage is TRBV5-8 and J usage is TRBJ2-5; TRBD2 matches 7 bases. From germline, CDR1 is SGHTS and CDR2 YDEGEE. The CDR3 sequence is 17 residues long. The J segment lost 5 bases and the V segment lost 5 bases, leaving 18 bases of the junction unmatched. The CDR3 nucleotides read TGTGCCAGCAGGCCGAAATATAGGGAGGGTGAAAGTGAGACCCAGTACTTC. Translated: CASRPKYREGESETQYF.

This chain uses TRBV5-4 with TRBJ1-5; 8 bases map to TRBD1. This CDR3 has 15 residues. CDR1 is SGHNT and CDR2 is YYREEE in the germline V gene (reference sequence). Trimming cost V 0 bases and J 5 bases; bases outside gene matches: 4. CDR3 sequence (DNA): TGTGCCAGCAGCTTGGGGGGACAGGTTGATCAGCCCCAGCATTTT. This codes for CASSLGGQVDQPQHF.

The chain combines TRBV2 with TRBJ1-1, with a tentative D call TRBD1 (6 bases). The CDR3 is 13 amino acids. Between the trimmed V and J ends, which lost 2 bases and 10 bases, there was a span of 14 bases. Germline-derived CDR1 and CDR2 are SNHLY and FYNNEI. CDR3 in amino acids: CASSESGEGRAFF. The CDR3 DNA is TGTGCCAGCAGTGAATCAGGGGAAGGACGAGCTTTCTTT.

The rearrangement uses TRBV9 and TRBJ1-1, with 9 bases that match TRBD1. The CDR3 loop spans 18 amino acids. Germline lookup yields CDR1 SGDLS and CDR2 YYNGEE. Trimming took 4 bases from V and 5 from J; bases not matched to a gene: 18. CDR3 nucleotide sequence: TGTGCCAGCAGCCCGAGGACAGGGGAGGTTTCGATGGAAACTGAAGCTTTCTTT. It is translated as CASSPRTGEVSMETEAFF.

This clone was seen a few times. The chain joins TRBV15 to TRBJ2-7; a possible D gene is TRBD2 (6 bases). The length of the CDR3 is 15 residues. CDR1 is LNHNV, CDR2 YYDKDF, per germline (reference sequence). Trimming removed 2 bases at V and 3 bases at J, with 14 bases between. The CDR3: CATSRISGVNYEQYF. The CDR3 DNA follows: TGTGCCACCAGCAGAATTTCGGGGGTTAACTACGAGCAGTACTTC.

This clone was seen more than once but under ten times. The CDR3 DNA follows: TGCAGCGTTCTCGGGCGCCGGGGCTCAACCGGGGAGCTGTTTTTT. It yields the protein CSVLGRRGSTGELFF. This chain connects TRBV29-1 to TRBJ2-2; D may correspond to TRBD1 or TRBD2 (5 bases each). CDR3 length: 15 residues. Germline CDR1 and CDR2: SQVTM and ANQGSEA. With 5 bases removed from V and 5 bases from J, the gap between germline ends came to 18 bases.

The chain couples TRBV29-1 to TRBJ1-1, with D perhaps TRBD1 (5 bases). The CDR3 totals 14 residues. The V end was cut by 2 bases, the J end by 10 bases, with 20 bases between. CDR1 is SQVTM, CDR2 ANQGSEA, per germline. The CDR3 DNA is TGCAGCGTTGAAATCCCCGGGACCCGGAATGGAGCTTTCTTT. This codes for CSVEIPGTRNGAFF.